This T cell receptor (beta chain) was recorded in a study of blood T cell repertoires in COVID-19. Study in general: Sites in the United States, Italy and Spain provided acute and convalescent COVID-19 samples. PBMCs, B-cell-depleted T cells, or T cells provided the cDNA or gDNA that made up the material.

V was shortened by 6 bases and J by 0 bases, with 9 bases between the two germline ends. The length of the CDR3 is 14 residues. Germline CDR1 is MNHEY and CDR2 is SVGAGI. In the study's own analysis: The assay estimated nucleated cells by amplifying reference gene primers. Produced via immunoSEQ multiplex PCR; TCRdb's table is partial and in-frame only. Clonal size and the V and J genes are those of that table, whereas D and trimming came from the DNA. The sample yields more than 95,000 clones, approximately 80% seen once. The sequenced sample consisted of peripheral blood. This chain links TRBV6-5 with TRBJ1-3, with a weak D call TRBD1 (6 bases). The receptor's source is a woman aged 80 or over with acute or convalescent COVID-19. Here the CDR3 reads CASRMTGSGNTIYF. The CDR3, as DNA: TGTGCCAGCAGGATGACAGGCTCTGGAAACACCATATATTTT.